What follows are 27 T cell receptor beta chains derived from one specimen sequenced in a study of human T cells and chemical hapten exposure. TCRdb re-derived calls from the RACE reads in MiXCR, one entry per CDR3 protein. The sample has 75,000 to 95,000 distinct CDR3 sequences, 12% seen once. The time point denotes: patch test 1, 2 weeks after DPC sensitization. Indicated treatment: therapeutic diphenylcyclopropenone sensitization with weekly scalp DPC. The sequencing used whole blood, collected in connection with sensitization to the hapten diphenylcyclopropenone (DPC). The receptors derive from a woman aged 60 to 75 with alopecia areata. Some clones in this sample may be carry-over from other donors' samples.

The chain recombines TRBV29-1 with TRBJ2-1, with D perhaps TRBD2 (5 bases). Germline values: CDR1 SQVTM, CDR2 ANQGSEA. CDR3 length: 12 residues. Trimming removed 3 bases from V and 4 bases from J, with 7 bases in between. The CDR3 spells CSVERVYNEQFF. The DNA for the CDR3 is TGCAGCGTTGAGAGGGTTTACAATGAGCAGTTCTTC.

A few counts support this clonotype. The junction and the germline gene differ at one end; a read error may be behind it. V gene TRBV7-3 combines with J gene TRBJ2-1; D is possibly TRBD1 or TRBD2 (5 bases each). This CDR3 region has 13 residues. Germline loops: CDR1 SGHTA, CDR2 FQGTGA. As DNA, the CDR3 is TGTGCCAGCAGCTCGGGACCCCACAAGGAGCAGTTCTTC. Protein sequence: CASSSGPHKEQFF.

The chain combines TRBV7-9 with TRBJ1-1; D call uncertain. The germline V and J ends were trimmed by 1 base and 1 base, with 4 bases remaining between them. Germline V gives CDR1 SEHNR, CDR2 FQNEAQ (reference sequence). This CDR3 is 13 amino acids long. The CDR3 nucleotides are TGTGCCAGCAGCTTAGACGAGAACACTGAAGCTTTCTTT. As protein: CASSLDENTEAFF.

This clonotype was seen ten or more times. The chain has TRBV10-1 and TRBJ2-3; 10 bases line up with TRBD2. CDR3 length: 15 residues. The V segment lost 4 bases and the J segment 1 base; nucleotides outside the gene matches: 2. Germline CDR1 reads WNHNN; CDR2 reads SYGVQD (reference sequence). This CDR3 reads CASSGTSGGTDTQYF. CDR3 bases: TGCGCCAGCAGTGGGACTAGCGGAGGCACAGATACGCAGTATTTT.

This clonotype was counted ten times or more. The CDR3 DNA reads TGCGCCAGCATAAACAGGGTGGTCGATGAGCAGTTCTTC. This gives the protein CASINRVVDEQFF. The chain carries TRBV10-2 and TRBJ2-1, with D maybe TRBD1 (6 bases). The V end lost 7 bases, the J end lost 8 bases, and 15 bases lay between the germline ends. The CDR3 is made up of 13 amino acids. From germline, CDR1 is WSHSY and CDR2 SAAADI.

This clonotype was found many times. DNA of the CDR3: TGCGCCAGCAGCCTCCTTTGGCTGGGACAGGGAAGTACCGGGGAGCTGTTTTTT. It specifies CASSLLWLGQGSTGELFF. The V gene is TRBV5-1, the J gene TRBJ2-2; TRBD1 matches at 9 bases. Trimming at V came to 4 bases and at J to 5 bases, leaving 15 bases not matched to a gene. Germline CDR1 reads SGHRS; CDR2 reads YFSETQ. The CDR3 consists of 18 residues.

This chain connects TRBV20-1 to TRBJ2-1; D gene ambiguous. Germline V gene data show CDR1 as DFQATT and CDR2 as SNEGSKA (reference sequence). The CDR3 covers 14 residues. V was clipped by 4 bases and J by 7 bases, with 17 bases between them. The CDR3 loop is CSANTQVPVNEQFF. In DNA form, the CDR3 reads TGCAGTGCTAACACTCAGGTTCCTGTTAATGAGCAGTTCTTC.

This clonotype appeared many times. The rearrangement joins TRBV5-6 to TRBJ1-2; D is perhaps TRBD1 (6 bases). The CDR3 is 15 residues long. Germline CDR1 and CDR2: SGHDT and YYEEEE. Trimming took off 1 base at V and 0 bases at J, with 10 bases between the two ends. CDR3 sequence (DNA): TGTGCCAGCAGCTTGATCGGACAGTCTAACTATGGCTACACCTTC. It specifies CASSLIGQSNYGYTF.

In this sample, this clonotype turned up many times. The chain recombines TRBV2 with TRBJ2-3, with 10 positions matching TRBD2. The CDR3 contains 15 residues. V lost 5 bases and J lost 0; bases outside the gene matches: 2. Germline V gene data show CDR1 as SNHLY and CDR2 as FYNNEI. CDR3 nucleotides: TGTGCCAGCAGTCTAGCGGGGGCCAGCACAGATACGCAGTATTTT. Its protein is CASSLAGASTDTQYF.

The chain recombines TRBV7-2 with TRBJ2-5, with D unclear. CDR3 length: 13 residues. The germline gives CDR1 SGHTA, CDR2 FQGNSA. V dropped 3 bases and J dropped 5 bases, with 10 bases sitting between them. CDR3 DNA sequence: TGTGCCAGCAGCTTCCAGTTTCGGGAGACCCAGTACTTC. Translation gives CASSFQFRETQYF.

The chain joins TRBV6-6 to TRBJ1-2, with D possibly TRBD1 on 6 matching bases. Trimming shortened V by 10 bases and J by 7 bases, and 16 bases separated the two germline ends. Germline CDR1 is MNHNY and CDR2 is SVGAGI (reference sequence). There are 12 residues in the CDR3. CDR3 residues: CATSPGALGYTF. As DNA, the CDR3 is TGTGCCACCTCCCCGGGGGCCCTTGGCTACACCTTC.

This clonotype showed up just a few times. This sequence joins TRBV12-3 or TRBV12-4 and TRBJ2-2, with 9 bases fitting TRBD1. The CDR3 is 15 amino acids. With V trimmed by 5 bases and J by 7 bases, 8 bases remained unmatched. CDR3 residues: CASSGTGTGSGELFF. CDR3 coding DNA: TGTGCCAGCAGTGGCACCGGGACAGGGAGCGGGGAGCTGTTTTTT.

This clonotype was observed at least ten times. The V call is TRBV7-8, the J call TRBJ2-3; D is ambiguous. V shed 1 base and J shed 1 base, with 12 bases lying between them. Germline CDR1 and CDR2: SGHVS and FQNEAQ. The CDR3 consists of 16 residues. CDR3 bases: TGTGCCAGCAGCTTAGGGGCAGGAGCCCGCACAGATACGCAGTATTTT. Residues: CASSLGAGARTDTQYF.

The chain combines TRBV15 with TRBJ2-5; 7 bases map to TRBD2. V trimming: 5 bases; J trimming: 1 base; junction bases outside the gene matches: 1. This CDR3 has 13 residues. Per germline, CDR1 LNHNV and CDR2 YYDKDF (reference sequence). CDR3 nucleotides: TGTGCCACCAGCGGACTAGGCCAAGAGACCCAGTACTTC. Translated: CATSGLGQETQYF.

This clonotype was found many times. The V call is TRBV11-2, the J call TRBJ2-1; no clear D. Trimming pared 5 bases from V and 4 bases from J, leaving 15 bases between. The CDR3 covers 15 residues. The germline V gene has CDR1 SGHAT and CDR2 FQNNGV. CDR3: CASSNPLSTYNEQFF. The CDR3 nucleotides are TGTGCCAGCAGCAACCCCCTATCCACATACAATGAGCAGTTCTTC.

This clonotype was seen many times. V usage is TRBV29-1 and J usage is TRBJ1-1; TRBD1 is a possible D gene (5 bases). Germline V CDR1 and CDR2: SQVTM, ANQGSEA. V was shortened by 7 bases and J by 1 base, with 25 bases between the two germline ends. This CDR3 has 17 amino acids. The CDR3 DNA is TGCAGCGCACCGGGATACCGGGACGCAGAATGGAACACTGAAGCTTTCTTT. As protein: CSAPGYRDAEWNTEAFF.

The rearrangement joins TRBV7-9 to TRBJ2-6; D unclear. Trimming took off 1 base at V and 13 bases at J, with 5 bases between the two ends. CDR3 size: 11 residues. Germline loops: CDR1 SEHNR, CDR2 FQNEAQ (reference sequence). CDR3 in DNA: TGTGCCAGCAGCTTAGAGACAGTCCTGACTTTC. Its translation: CASSLETVLTF. The entire variable domain, with the rest obtained from reference TRBV7-9 and TRBJ2-6, is as follows: DTGVSQNPRHKITKRGQNVTFRCDPISEHNRLYWYRQTLGQGPEFLTYFQNEAQLEKSRLLSDRFSAERPKGSFSTLEIQRTEQGDSAMYLCASSLETVLTFGAGSRLTVL.

V usage is TRBV7-9 and J usage is TRBJ1-3; D call uncertain. With 3 bases removed from V and 4 bases from J, the gap between germline ends came to 13 bases. The CDR3 is made up of 15 amino acids. CDR1 is SEHNR, CDR2 FQNEAQ, per germline (reference sequence). The CDR3 spells CASSLPRASGNTIYF. In DNA, the CDR3 is TGTGCCAGCAGCTTGCCAAGGGCCTCAGGAAACACCATATATTTT.

Many counts were recorded for this clonotype. The V call is TRBV9, the J call TRBJ2-3; 13 positions agree with TRBD2. The CDR3 spans 16 residues. Germline CDR1 SGDLS, CDR2 YYNGEE. J lost 6 bases, V lost 3 bases, and 7 bases had no gene match. The CDR3 loop is CASSAGLAGAIDTQYF. DNA for the CDR3: TGTGCCAGCAGCGCAGGACTAGCGGGGGCCATTGATACGCAGTATTTT.

This chain's CDR3 is CASSHRDRLQSYEQYF. The CDR3 bases are TGTGCCAGCAGCCACCGGGACAGGCTACAATCCTACGAGCAGTACTTC. The J gene is TRBJ2-7, the V gene TRBV12-3 or TRBV12-4, with 8 nucleotides matching TRBD1. This CDR3 is 16 amino acids long. V dropped 6 bases and J dropped 1; count of bases not matched to a gene: 11.

The table lists this clonotype with a few counts. V gene TRBV11-2 combines with J gene TRBJ2-3; 10 bases line up with TRBD2. The CDR3 is 17 amino acids. Unmatched junction bases numbered 10, after V lost 4 bases and J lost 3 bases. The germline gives CDR1 SGHAT, CDR2 FQNNGV. The CDR3 nucleotides read TGTGCCAGCAGCTATACTACCGGACTAGCGGTAACAGATACGCAGTATTTT. Protein: CASSYTTGLAVTDTQYF.

This clonotype was found many times. J is TRBJ1-1 and V is TRBV18, with a possible D match to TRBD1 (5 bases). CDR1 KGHSH and CDR2 LQKENI come from the germline V gene. The CDR3 is 14 residues long. V was cut by 5 bases and J by 4 bases, with 14 bases left in between. This chain's CDR3 is CASSTGRRVTEAFF. Written as DNA, the CDR3 is TGTGCCAGCTCAACGGGACGAAGGGTCACTGAAGCTTTCTTT.

This clonotype was counted between two and nine times. V is TRBV6-5 and J is TRBJ1-1; no definite D call. Germline CDR1 is MNHEY and CDR2 is SVGAGI. Trimming removed 4 bases from V and 2 bases from J, with 14 bases in between. The CDR3 has 15 residues. The CDR3 protein is CASSLSSPDNTEAFF. The CDR3 region has the DNA TGTGCCAGCAGTTTGAGTAGCCCGGACAACACTGAAGCTTTCTTT.

This clonotype was detected once. Since a much larger clone is just one base distant, this may be a read error. V usage is TRBV7-9 and J usage is TRBJ2-3; D assignment may be TRBD1 or TRBD2 (5 bases each). Germline assignment: CDR1 SEHNR and CDR2 FQNEAQ (reference sequence). The CDR3 extends over 15 amino acids. CDR3 loop: CASRLAGTESDTQYF. The CDR3 bases are TGTGCCAGCAGATTAGCCGGGACGGAATCAGATACGCAGTATTTT.

Ten or more counts support this clonotype. The CDR3: CASSQDKALDEQFF. The CDR3 DNA is TGTGCCAGCAGCCAAGATAAAGCGCTAGATGAGCAGTTCTTC. The chain couples TRBV4-2 to TRBJ2-1; D is undetermined. The CDR3 loop spans 14 amino acids. Trimming cost V 0 bases and J 8 bases, with 11 bases left between them. CDR1 and CDR2 from the germline V gene are LGHNA and YNFKEQ.

This clonotype has at least ten counts. This chain links TRBV6-2 or TRBV6-3 with TRBJ1-6; no clear D gene. CDR1 is MNHEY and CDR2 is SVGEGT in the germline V gene. Trimming cost V 0 bases and J 0 bases, with 6 bases left between them. The CDR3 covers 16 residues. CDR3 DNA: TGTGCCAGCAGTTACTCGGAGAGCTCCTATAATTCACCCCTCCACTTT. Protein: CASSYSESSYNSPLHF.

This clonotype was seen repeatedly, ten times or more. The gene calls are TRBV7-3 and TRBJ2-6, with D hard to call. Per germline, CDR1 SGHTA and CDR2 FQGTGA. The CDR3 sequence is 14 residues long. Trimming removed 5 bases at V and 0 bases at J, with 5 bases between. This CDR3 is CASSQYSGANVLTF. The CDR3 bases are TGTGCCAGCAGCCAATACTCTGGGGCCAACGTCCTGACTTTC.